This is a list of T cell receptor beta chains from one sample in a study of T cell changes during pregnancy in multiple sclerosis. Using immunoSEQ multiplex PCR, the repertoire was profiled, and TCRdb retains in-frame clones only, with some absent. Here the sample spans around 84,000 clones, approximately 93% being singletons. The starting material was peripheral blood, obtained in the second trimester of pregnancy. All receptors derive from a female donor in good health, enrolled as a control in a pregnancy study. The CDR3 runs from the conserved cysteine through the conserved F or W.

J	V	CDR3
TRBJ2-1	TRBV29-1	CSSAFGGEQFF
TRBJ2-7	TRBV5-5	CASSFGLTESSYEQYF
TRBJ1-1	TRBV27	CASKGGNTEAFF
TRBJ1-5	TRBV5-1	CASSPTGGNQPQHF
TRBJ1-5	TRBV4-1	CASSQLGVGPQHF
TRBJ1-5	TRBV11-2	CASSLERDQPQHF
TRBJ2-3	TRBV5-1	CASSSGTPGDTQYF
TRBJ2-5	TRBV18	CASSPGTGSETQYF
TRBJ2-2	TRBV19	CASSPTSLNTGELFF
TRBJ1-5	TRBV28	CASSRRDRGHISQPQHF
TRBJ1-1	TRBV5-1	CASSLPDSMNTEAFF
TRBJ2-2	TRBV2	CASSGGGELFF
TRBJ2-5	TRBV11-2	CASNYGTSGSYVETQYF
TRBJ1-3	TRBV5-4	CASSPWDSQSTIYF
TRBJ1-2	TRBV7-8	CASSLYLVARPNYGYTF
TRBJ2-1	TRBV2	CASSPTGFNEQFF
TRBJ1-6	TRBV6-1	CATEPGQGNSPLHF
TRBJ2-7	TRBV2	CASSEFAGVHYEQYF
TRBJ2-1	TRBV2	CASSDQSGLAYYNEQFF
TRBJ2-7	TRBV18	CASSPWTGATYEQYF